This TCR beta chain was sequenced during a study of cytomegalovirus exposure and HLA in healthy donors. Researchers ran the PCR with 60 Vbeta and 13 Jbeta primers. TCRdb's copy holds only in-frame clones and misses some; the assay was immunoSEQ multiplex PCR. The data show over 150,000 clones, around 79% seen once. Regarding this clone: Its antigen is undetermined.

The study, taken as a whole, reports: Most sequenced TCRs were rare (though some public TCRs occurred in many donors). Researchers reportedly found TCR beta sequences accurately predicted most subjects' HLA-A and HLA-B alleles. The study carried out a later analysis of TCR beta sequences. It associated approximately 15,000 of them with specific HLA alleles at a false discovery rate of 0.05. Sequencing had likely introduced a cluster of highly shared sequence variants as an artifact.

CDR1 is MDHEN, CDR2 SYDVKM, per germline. Losses at the gene ends were 3 bases for V and 3 bases for J; bases not matched to a gene: 11. The CDR3 is 17 amino acids. The receptor was isolated from a man in his forties in good health and CMV-seronegative. Sequenced sample: PBMCs. The chain joins TRBV28 to TRBJ2-1; 7 bases match TRBD1. For the CDR3, the DNA is TGTGCCAGCAGTTTGACCCCCGGGACAGCCTTCTACAATGAGCAGTTCTTC. Its translation: CASSLTPGTAFYNEQFF.